This T cell receptor beta chain was observed in a study of T cell responses to AZD1222 COVID-19 vaccine. Profiling relied on immunoSEQ multiplex PCR, and the TCRdb table lists in-frame clones only, not all of them. The sample has tens of thousands of clones; 90% are singletons. The CDR3 sequence is 12 residues long. Germline assignment: CDR1 GTSNPN and CDR2 SVGIG (reference sequence). The V gene lost 2 bases and the J gene lost 4 bases, with 8 bases spanning the gap. In its sample, this clone was seen once. The chain is built from TRBV30 and TRBJ1-2; D gene ambiguous. The clonotype originates from an adult in good health. The sample in question was peripheral blood, obtained on day 0 of AZD1222 vaccination. CDR3 DNA sequence: TGTGCCTGGAGTTTAACACTCTATGGCTACACCTTC. Translating gives CAWSLTLYGYTF.